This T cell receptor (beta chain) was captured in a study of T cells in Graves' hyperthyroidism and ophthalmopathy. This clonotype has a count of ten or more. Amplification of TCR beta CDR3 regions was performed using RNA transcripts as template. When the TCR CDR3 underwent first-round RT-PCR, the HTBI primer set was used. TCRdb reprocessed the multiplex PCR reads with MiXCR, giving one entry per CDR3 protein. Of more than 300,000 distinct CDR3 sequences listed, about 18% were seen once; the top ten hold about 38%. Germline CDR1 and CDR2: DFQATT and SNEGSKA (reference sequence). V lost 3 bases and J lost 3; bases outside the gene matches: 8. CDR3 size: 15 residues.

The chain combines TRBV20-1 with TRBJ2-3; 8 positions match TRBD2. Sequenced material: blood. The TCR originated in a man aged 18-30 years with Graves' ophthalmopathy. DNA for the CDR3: TGCAGTGCTAGCGGGCTAGCGGGCGGGACAGATACGCAGTATTTT. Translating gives CSASGLAGGTDTQYF.